This is a list of T cell receptor beta chains from one sample in a study of beta chain features in type 1 diabetes. Measured with immunoSEQ multiplex PCR; TCRdb has only the in-frame clones, and not every one. The sample contains around 200,000 clones, 10% to 15% of which appear only once. What was sequenced was central memory CD4+ T cells from blood. Receptor source: a woman between 18 and 30 years old in good health. Each CDR3 is given with its conserved first and last residue. D genes are given only for firm matches. Part of the rows lack a size; the others show once, few, many or a class for expanded clones.

abundance: few; j_gene: TRBJ2-3; d_gene: TRBD1; v_gene: TRBV7-2; CDR3aa: CASSFRQGAADTQYF; CDR3nt: TGTGCCAGCAGCTTTCGACAGGGGGCCGCAGATACGCAGTATTTT
abundance: -; j_gene: TRBJ2-5; d_gene: TRBD2; v_gene: TRBV5-1; CDR3aa: CASSPGSGSVKETQYF; CDR3nt: TGCGCCAGCAGCCCTGGGAGCGGGAGTGTAAAAGAGACCCAGTACTTC
abundance: -; j_gene: TRBJ1-4; d_gene: -; v_gene: TRBV30; CDR3aa: CAWTRAFNEKLFF; CDR3nt: TGTGCCTGGACGAGGGCTTTCAATGAAAAACTGTTTTTT
abundance: -; j_gene: TRBJ2-7; d_gene: -; v_gene: TRBV28; CDR3aa: CASSAGTASSYEQYF; CDR3nt: TGTGCCAGCAGTGCGGGGACAGCAAGCTCCTACGAGCAGTACTTC
abundance: few; j_gene: TRBJ2-5; d_gene: -; v_gene: TRBV2; CDR3aa: CASSSTEYQETQYF; CDR3nt: TGTGCCAGCAGTTCTACAGAGTACCAAGAGACCCAGTACTTC
abundance: -; j_gene: TRBJ2-1; d_gene: -; v_gene: TRBV27; CDR3aa: CASSLRVRTDNNEQFF; CDR3nt: TGTGCCAGCAGTTTAAGGGTGAGGACGGACAACAATGAGCAGTTCTTC
abundance: few; j_gene: TRBJ1-5; d_gene: TRBD1; v_gene: TRBV27; CDR3aa: CASSRDRAQPQHF; CDR3nt: TGTGCCAGCAGCCGGGACAGGGCTCAGCCCCAGCATTTT
abundance: few; j_gene: TRBJ2-7; d_gene: TRBD2; v_gene: TRBV4-1; CDR3aa: CASSREEDGRSYEQYF; CDR3nt: TGCGCCAGCAGCCGGGAGGAGGACGGGAGGTCTTACGAGCAGTACTTC
abundance: -; j_gene: TRBJ2-1; d_gene: TRBD2; v_gene: TRBV15; CDR3aa: CATSRRRGGWGYNEQFF; CDR3nt: TGTGCCACCAGCAGACGCCGCGGGGGGTGGGGTTACAATGAGCAGTTCTTC
abundance: -; j_gene: TRBJ2-3; d_gene: TRBD1; v_gene: TRBV7-2; CDR3aa: CASSLQGALGTDTQYF; CDR3nt: TGTGCCAGCAGCTTACAGGGGGCATTAGGCACAGATACGCAGTATTTT
abundance: -; j_gene: TRBJ2-3; d_gene: -; v_gene: TRBV4-1; CDR3aa: CAAGGGWRGTGFEDTQYF; CDR3nt: TGCGCCGCGGGGGGGGGTTGGCGTGGGACAGGATTCGAGGATACGCAGTATTTT
abundance: -; j_gene: TRBJ2-7; d_gene: TRBD1; v_gene: TRBV19; CDR3aa: CASKIKQGTYEQYF; CDR3nt: TGTGCCAGTAAAATAAAACAGGGGACCTACGAGCAGTACTTC
abundance: -; j_gene: TRBJ2-3; d_gene: TRBD1; v_gene: TRBV18; CDR3aa: CASSPTGVADTQYF; CDR3nt: TGTGCCAGCTCACCGACAGGGGTGGCAGATACGCAGTATTTT
abundance: -; j_gene: TRBJ2-7; d_gene: TRBD2; v_gene: TRBV29-1; CDR3aa: CSIWTSGYEQYF; CDR3nt: TGCAGCATCTGGACTAGCGGTTACGAGCAGTACTTC
abundance: few; j_gene: TRBJ2-5; d_gene: -; v_gene: TRBV11-2; CDR3aa: CASSAEIVKTQYF; CDR3nt: TGTGCCAGCAGCGCGGAGATCGTAAAGACCCAGTACTTC
abundance: -; j_gene: TRBJ2-7; d_gene: -; v_gene: TRBV28; CDR3aa: CASRTTGSYEQYF; CDR3nt: TGTGCCAGCAGGACGACAGGCTCCTACGAGCAGTACTTC
abundance: -; j_gene: TRBJ2-5; d_gene: TRBD1; v_gene: TRBV6-6; CDR3aa: CASSTRTGGIETQYF; CDR3nt: TGTGCCAGCAGTACACGGACAGGGGGTATTGAGACCCAGTACTTC
abundance: few; j_gene: TRBJ1-2; d_gene: TRBD1; v_gene: TRBV30; CDR3aa: CAWNGLQGTGYGYTF; CDR3nt: TGTGCCTGGAATGGCTTACAGGGGACGGGCTATGGCTACACCTTC
abundance: few; j_gene: TRBJ2-4; d_gene: -; v_gene: TRBV18; CDR3aa: CASSPPSSPGIQYF; CDR3nt: TGTGCCAGCTCACCACCCTCTAGCCCGGGCATTCAGTACTTC
abundance: few; j_gene: TRBJ2-1; d_gene: TRBD2; v_gene: TRBV30; CDR3aa: CASHTSGRRYEQFF; CDR3nt: TGTGCCTCCCATACTAGCGGGAGAAGGTATGAGCAGTTCTTC
abundance: many; j_gene: TRBJ1-2; d_gene: -; v_gene: TRBV7-2; CDR3aa: CASSPWRGAGIDGYTF; CDR3nt: TGTGCCAGCAGCCCTTGGAGAGGCGCGGGGATCGATGGCTACACCTTC
abundance: -; j_gene: TRBJ2-3; d_gene: -; v_gene: TRBV15; CDR3aa: CATSSGMGTDTQYF; CDR3nt: TGTGCCACCAGCAGCGGGATGGGCACAGATACGCAGTATTTT
abundance: few; j_gene: TRBJ2-3; d_gene: -; v_gene: TRBV5-1; CDR3aa: CASSRDSPTDTQYF; CDR3nt: TGCGCCAGCAGCAGGGACTCCCCCACAGATACGCAGTATTTT
abundance: few; j_gene: TRBJ2-7; d_gene: -; v_gene: TRBV5-1; CDR3aa: CASGGNYEQYF; CDR3nt: TGCGCCAGCGGGGGGAACTACGAGCAGTACTTC
abundance: -; j_gene: TRBJ1-5; d_gene: -; v_gene: TRBV29-1; CDR3aa: CSAKGGNGNQPQHF; CDR3nt: TGCAGCGCCAAAGGGGGTAATGGCAATCAGCCCCAGCATTTT
abundance: few; j_gene: TRBJ1-1; d_gene: -; v_gene: TRBV2; CDR3aa: CASSLSGIRNTEAFF; CDR3nt: TGTGCCAGCAGTCTATCCGGGATAAGGAACACTGAAGCTTTCTTT
abundance: -; j_gene: TRBJ2-7; d_gene: TRBD2; v_gene: TRBV18; CDR3aa: CASSPLTSGLTYEQYF; CDR3nt: TGTGCCAGCTCGCCGTTGACTAGCGGATTAACCTACGAGCAGTACTTC
abundance: few; j_gene: TRBJ2-7; d_gene: -; v_gene: TRBV4-1; CDR3aa: CASSQGVRGYEQYF; CDR3nt: TGCGCCAGCAGCCAAGGTGTCAGGGGATACGAGCAGTACTTC
abundance: -; j_gene: TRBJ1-1; d_gene: -; v_gene: TRBV18; CDR3aa: CASSPGGDTEAFF; CDR3nt: TGTGCCAGCTCACCAGGAGGGGACACTGAAGCTTTCTTT
abundance: many; j_gene: TRBJ2-5; d_gene: -; v_gene: TRBV4-2; CDR3aa: CASSARPGETQYF; CDR3nt: TGTGCCAGCAGCGCTCGGCCGGGAGAGACCCAGTACTTC
abundance: few; j_gene: TRBJ2-7; d_gene: TRBD2; v_gene: TRBV14; CDR3aa: CASSPTSGSYEQYF; CDR3nt: TGTGCCAGCAGCCCTACTAGCGGCTCCTACGAGCAGTACTTC
abundance: -; j_gene: TRBJ2-5; d_gene: -; v_gene: TRBV4-3; CDR3aa: CASSQAIEETQYF; CDR3nt: TGCGCCAGCAGCCAGGCCATCGAAGAGACCCAGTACTTC
abundance: many; j_gene: TRBJ2-6; d_gene: -; v_gene: TRBV13; CDR3aa: CASSSAFRGTSGANVLTF; CDR3nt: TGTGCCAGCAGCTCAGCCTTCAGGGGAACCTCTGGGGCCAACGTCCTGACTTTC
abundance: -; j_gene: TRBJ2-7; d_gene: -; v_gene: TRBV9; CDR3aa: CASSVGVGAGEQYF; CDR3nt: TGTGCCAGCAGCGTAGGAGTGGGGGCGGGCGAGCAGTACTTC
abundance: few; j_gene: TRBJ2-7; d_gene: -; v_gene: TRBV7-6; CDR3aa: CASSASTSYEQYF; CDR3nt: TGTGCCAGCAGCGCCAGTACCTCCTACGAGCAGTACTTC
abundance: few; j_gene: TRBJ1-1; d_gene: TRBD1; v_gene: TRBV4-3; CDR3aa: CASSQENRGNTEAFF; CDR3nt: TGCGCCAGCAGCCAAGAAAACAGGGGAAACACTGAAGCTTTCTTT
abundance: few; j_gene: TRBJ1-5; d_gene: -; v_gene: TRBV2; CDR3aa: CASSDGGSFNQPQHF; CDR3nt: TGTGCCAGCAGTGACGGCGGGAGTTTCAATCAGCCCCAGCATTTT
abundance: few; j_gene: TRBJ1-2; d_gene: -; v_gene: TRBV6-5; CDR3aa: CASSYPGTPRGYTF; CDR3nt: TGTGCCAGCAGTTACCCCGGGACTCCGAGGGGCTACACCTTC
abundance: -; j_gene: TRBJ1-1; d_gene: -; v_gene: TRBV27; CDR3aa: CASSSRGASTEAFF; CDR3nt: TGTGCCAGCAGTTCCCGGGGGGCAAGCACTGAAGCTTTCTTT
abundance: few; j_gene: TRBJ2-4; d_gene: -; v_gene: TRBV2; CDR3aa: CASSEERAKNIQYF; CDR3nt: TGTGCCAGCAGTGAAGAACGGGCCAAAAACATTCAGTACTTC